This is a list of T cell receptor beta chains from one sample in a study of blood T cells in healthy people across ages. MiXCR, run by TCRdb on the 5' RACE reads, gives a single entry per CDR3 protein. The sample carries about 1.8 million distinct CDR3 sequences, 40% to 55% recorded once. The sequenced material came from blood. The source is a woman in her forties in good health. CDR3s leave out the opening cysteine and the closing phenylalanine or tryptophan.

V gene	J gene	CDR3 protein
TRBV6-2/TRBV6-3	TRBJ1-4	ASRITATNEKLF
TRBV7-7	TRBJ2-5	ASSFTSSGGFETQY
TRBV24-1	TRBJ2-5	ATSETGQGGTQY
TRBV4-3	TRBJ2-7	ASSQVPVHEQY
TRBV29-1	TRBJ2-3	SVADTGGTDTQY
TRBV4-1	TRBJ1-1	ASSQEGRSTEAF
TRBV7-9	TRBJ2-7	ASSSTFHEQY
TRBV7-2	TRBJ1-2	ASSTPGQGARGYT
TRBV5-1	NA	ASSLTSGVSDEQY
TRBV5-8	TRBJ2-7	ASTFGLGYEQY
TRBV2	TRBJ1-2	ASKGSRNYGYT
TRBV7-8	TRBJ2-1	ASSFSALAGVVEQF
TRBV18	TRBJ2-5	ASSPIGETQY
TRBV5-1	TRBJ1-2	ASSLEPGRDNYGYT
TRBV7-3	TRBJ2-1	ASSLRGADNEQF